Below, 11 T cell receptor beta chains from the same sample are listed, as sequenced in a study of CD8+CD57+ T cells in acquired aplastic anemia. Genomic DNA was employed as the template in profiling TCR beta VDJ and CDR3. TCRdb analysed the reads with MiXCR anew, one entry per CDR3 protein. The sample lists about 110,000 distinct CDR3 sequences, around half occurring once. The specimen sequenced was sorted CD4+, CD8+, or CD8+CD57+ T cells (not recorded which) from PBMCs. The receptors were gathered from a human donor in good health, serving as a control.

The V and J genes are TRBV20-1 and TRBJ2-7; 7 nucleotides match TRBD1. With V trimmed by 4 bases and J by 5 bases, 5 bases remained unmatched. This CDR3 is built from 12 residues. Per the germline V gene, CDR1 is DFQATT and CDR2 is SNEGSKA (reference sequence). CDR3 nucleotide sequence: TGCAGTGCTATACCGACAGGGAACGAGCAGTACTTC. This gives the protein CSAIPTGNEQYF.

V and J are TRBV5-4 and TRBJ1-1; 10 bases are a match to TRBD1. The V segment lost 2 bases and the J segment 4 bases; nucleotides outside the gene matches: 2. The CDR3 consists of 14 residues. Germline V gives CDR1 SGHNT, CDR2 YYREEE (reference sequence). CDR3 protein: CASSFWDRGTEAFF. The CDR3 DNA follows: TGTGCCAGCAGCTTTTGGGACAGGGGCACTGAAGCTTTCTTT.

The rearrangement uses TRBV7-9 and TRBJ1-5; unclear D gene. Trimming cost V 7 bases and J 7 bases, with 17 bases left between them. CDR1 and CDR2 from the germline V gene are SEHNR and FQNEAQ (reference sequence). The CDR3 has 14 amino acids. CDR3 residues: CASTRGGEDQPQHF. DNA for the CDR3: TGTGCCAGCACCAGAGGCGGGGAGGACCAGCCCCAGCATTTT.

The CDR3 reads CSAYASGGGEDTQYF. CDR3 sequence (DNA): TGCAGTGCTTATGCAAGCGGGGGGGGCGAAGATACGCAGTATTTT. This chain links TRBV20-1 with TRBJ2-3; 10 bases are shared with TRBD2. V was pared by 5 bases and J by 5 bases, with 10 bases of the junction left unmatched. This CDR3 contains 15 residues. Germline V lookup: CDR1 DFQATT, CDR2 SNEGSKA (reference sequence).

CDR3 sequence reads: CATSRESGRYQPQHF. CDR3 sequence (DNA): TGTGCCACCAGCAGAGAGTCAGGACGGTATCAGCCCCAGCATTTT. The rearrangement uses TRBV15 and TRBJ1-5; D gene unclear. CDR3 length equals 15 residues. Trimming shortened V by 0 bases and J by 5 bases, and 11 bases separated the two germline ends. Germline lookup yields CDR1 LNHNV and CDR2 YYDKDF (reference sequence).

The chain employs TRBV2 and TRBJ2-2; D gene unclear. With 8 bases removed from V and 7 bases from J, the gap between germline ends came to 8 bases. The CDR3 totals 11 residues. Per the germline V gene, CDR1 is SNHLY and CDR2 is FYNNEI. The CDR3 DNA reads TGTGCCAGCTCGATGAGCGGGGAGCTGTTTTTT. Encoded protein: CASSMSGELFF. Based on the CDR3 plus reference TRBV2 and TRBJ2-2, the full variable domain is EPEVTQTPSHQVTQMGQEVILRCVPISNHLYFYWYRQILGQKVEFLVSFYNNEISEKSEIFDDQFSVERPDGSNFTLKIRSTKLEDSAMYFCASSMSGELFFGEGSRLTVL.

At least ten counts were recorded for this clonotype. The V call is TRBV5-1, the J call TRBJ1-3; D is ambiguous. The CDR3 has 12 residues. The germline V gene encodes CDR1 SGHRS and CDR2 YFSETQ. The V gene lost 4 bases and the J gene lost 10 bases, with 12 bases spanning the gap. The CDR3 DNA reads TGCGCCAGCAGCGACCCGGCCGGAACCATATATTTT. Its translation is CASSDPAGTIYF.

Ten or more counts support this clonotype. The genes are TRBV7-8 and TRBJ2-3; no definite D call. The length of the CDR3 is 13 residues. Trimming removed 5 bases from V and 6 bases from J, with 12 bases in between. Germline CDR1 and CDR2: SGHVS and FQNEAQ. The CDR3 loop is CASSPSVQDTQYF. As DNA, the CDR3 is TGTGCCAGCAGCCCGTCCGTTCAGGATACGCAGTATTTT. Together with reference TRBV7-8 and TRBJ2-3, the CDR3 gives the full variable domain: GAGVSQSPRYKVAKRGQDVALRCDPISGHVSLFWYQQALGQGPEFLTYFQNEAQLDKSGLPSDRFFAERPEGSVSTLKIQRTQQEDSAVYLCASSPSVQDTQYFGPGTRLTVL.

V gene TRBV20-1 combines with J gene TRBJ2-7, with D possibly matching TRBD2 (5 bases). V shed 2 bases and J shed 6 bases, with 17 bases lying between them. This CDR3 spans 14 amino acids. Looked up from germline, CDR1 is DFQATT and CDR2 is SNEGSKA (reference sequence). This CDR3 reads CSARHLQRSGEQYF. CDR3 nucleotides: TGCAGTGCTAGACATCTACAGCGGTCGGGCGAGCAGTACTTC.

The table lists this clonotype with a few counts. This could be a read error, since a much larger clone is one nucleotide away. The chain combines TRBV7-9 with TRBJ1-5; the match to TRBD1 covers 8 bases. V trimming: 7 bases; J trimming: 2 bases; junction bases outside the gene matches: 4. Germline V gives CDR1 SEHNR, CDR2 FQNEAQ (reference sequence). This CDR3 is built from 14 residues. The CDR3 spells CASTPDRGNQPQHF. For the CDR3, the DNA is TGTGCCAGCACCCCGGACAGGGGCAATCAGCCCCAGCATTTT.

This CDR3 is CASTFGNTYEQYF. The CDR3 DNA sequence: TGTGCCAGCACGTTCGGAAACACCTACGAGCAGTACTTC. The chain is built from TRBV25-1 and TRBJ2-7; no definite D call. V was shortened by 7 bases and J by 2 bases, with 12 bases between the two germline ends. This CDR3 contains 13 residues. Germline CDR1 MGHDK, CDR2 SYGVNS.